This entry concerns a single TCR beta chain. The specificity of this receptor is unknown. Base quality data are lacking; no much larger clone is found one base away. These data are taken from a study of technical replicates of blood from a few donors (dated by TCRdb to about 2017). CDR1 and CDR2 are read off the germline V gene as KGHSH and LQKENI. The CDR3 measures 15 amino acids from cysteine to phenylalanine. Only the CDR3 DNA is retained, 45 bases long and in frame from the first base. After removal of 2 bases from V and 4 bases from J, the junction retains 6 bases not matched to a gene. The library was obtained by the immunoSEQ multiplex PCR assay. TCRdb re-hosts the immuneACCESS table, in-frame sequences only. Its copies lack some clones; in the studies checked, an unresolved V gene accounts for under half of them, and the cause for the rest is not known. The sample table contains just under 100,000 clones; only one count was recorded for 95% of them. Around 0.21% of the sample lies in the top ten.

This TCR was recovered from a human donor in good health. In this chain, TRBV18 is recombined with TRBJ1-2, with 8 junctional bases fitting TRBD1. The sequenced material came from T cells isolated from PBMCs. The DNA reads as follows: TGTGCCAGCTCACCATCGGAACAGGGGGTCTATGGCTACACCTTC. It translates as CASSPSEQGVYGYTF.